Listed here are 29 T cell receptor beta chains from one sample, sequenced in a study of Ad26.COV2.S vaccination and SARS-CoV-2 variants. Treatment indicated: roughly 20 received Ad26.COV2.S at low or high dose, single or two shots; several received placebo; per-sample allocation not given. Material that was analyzed had been drawn on day 63 after the first vaccine or placebo injection. Clones were read by immunoSEQ multiplex PCR, and TCRdb kept only the in-frame ones, dropping some. The data contain about 350,000 clones, 75% to 90% of them seen just once; the ten biggest clones take up about 10%. The specimen was peripheral blood, collected in a trial of Ad26.COV2.S vaccine versus placebo. These TCRs come from a person between 18 and 65 years old who received the Ad26.COV2.S COVID-19 vaccine or a placebo.

This chain connects TRBV18 to TRBJ1-5; D might be TRBD1 (5 bases). Germline CDR1 reads KGHSH; CDR2 reads LQKENI. V lost 6 bases, J lost 3 bases, and 15 bases lay in between. The CDR3 length is 15 residues. The CDR3 is CASSIWGETNQPQHF. In DNA form, the CDR3 reads TGTGCCAGCTCTATCTGGGGGGAGACCAATCAGCCCCAGCATTTT.

The V and J genes are TRBV14 and TRBJ2-1; TRBD1 matches 10 bases. Germline CDR1 SGHDN, CDR2 FVKESK. The CDR3 runs 16 residues. Trimming removed 0 bases from V and 3 bases from J; junction bases left unmatched: 2. This chain's CDR3 is CASSQDWTGGYNEQFF. For the CDR3, the DNA is TGTGCCAGCAGCCAAGATTGGACAGGGGGCTACAATGAGCAGTTCTTC.

This rearrangement joins TRBV5-6 to TRBJ1-6, with TRBD1 matching 7 bases. Germline V gene data show CDR1 as SGHDT and CDR2 as YYEEEE. V gave up 2 bases and J gave up 10 bases; unmatched junction bases: 15. The CDR3 spans 17 residues. CDR3 in DNA: TGTGCCAGCAGCTTCGCCTTCTCGGGCGCAGGGGGGTCACCCCTCCACTTT. Its protein is CASSFAFSGAGGSPLHF.

This clone was detected a few times. The chain combines TRBV13 with TRBJ1-5; 7 nucleotides agree with TRBD1. The CDR3 covers 18 residues. Germline CDR1 and CDR2: PRHDT and FYEKMQ (reference sequence). The V gene end was trimmed by 3 bases and the J gene end by 9 bases; junction bases not matched to a gene: 20. The CDR3: CASSFLAITTGERLPQHF. CDR3 in DNA: TGTGCCAGCAGCTTCCTTGCTATTACCACAGGGGAAAGGCTGCCCCAGCATTTT.

The CDR3, as DNA: TGTGCCAGCAGTTACGATTGGTCAGGGTTCGCCTACGAGCAGTACTTC. Residues: CASSYDWSGFAYEQYF. V usage is TRBV6-2 or TRBV6-3 and J usage is TRBJ2-7; possibly TRBD1 for D (5 bases). The CDR3 has 16 residues. V lost 2 bases and J lost 2, with 16 bases in between. CDR1 MNHEY and CDR2 SVGEGT come from the germline V gene.

The rearrangement links TRBV11-2 to TRBJ1-3; D gene unclear. There are 13 residues in the CDR3. Trimming shortened V by 6 bases and J by 0 bases, and 6 bases separated the two germline ends. Germline V CDR1 and CDR2: SGHAT, FQNNGV. CDR3 amino acids: CASRRRSGNTIYF. CDR3 DNA: TGTGCCAGCAGGCGACGCTCTGGAAACACCATATATTTT.

The chain recombines TRBV5-1 with TRBJ1-6, with 7 bases lining up with TRBD1. CDR3 length equals 15 residues. CDR1 is SGHRS, CDR2 YFSETQ, per germline. Trimming at V came to 2 bases and at J to 5 bases, leaving 4 bases not matched to a gene. The CDR3 coding sequence is TGCGCCAGCAGCTTCTCAGGGACAGATAATTCACCCCTCCACTTT. It specifies CASSFSGTDNSPLHF.

The chain has TRBV6-5 and TRBJ2-1, with D perhaps matching TRBD1 (5 bases). Per germline, CDR1 MNHEY and CDR2 SVGAGI. Trimming cost V 2 bases and J 2 bases, with 10 bases left between them. The CDR3 covers 15 residues. The CDR3 sequence is CASSYGQGAYNEQFF. CDR3 DNA sequence: TGTGCCAGCAGTTACGGGCAGGGCGCCTACAATGAGCAGTTCTTC.

This clone showed up just once. The chain recombines TRBV27 with TRBJ1-1, with TRBD1 matching 9 bases. The CDR3 has 15 residues. Unmatched junction bases numbered 8, after V lost 5 bases and J lost 4 bases. Germline V gene data show CDR1 as MNHEY and CDR2 as SMNVEV (reference sequence). CDR3 amino acids: CASSRTGGSGTEAFF. The CDR3 DNA follows: TGTGCCAGCAGTAGAACAGGGGGCTCAGGCACTGAAGCTTTCTTT.

This chain links TRBV4-2 with TRBJ2-5; 8 nucleotides line up with TRBD2. The CDR3 has 14 residues. V lost 5 bases and J lost 5; bases outside the gene matches: 7. Germline loops: CDR1 LGHNA, CDR2 YNFKEQ. CDR3 DNA sequence: TGTGCCAGCAGCGTCGGGAGGGTCTGGGAGACCCAGTACTTC. Its translation: CASSVGRVWETQYF.

In DNA, the CDR3 is TGCGCCAGCAGCACCCCGGGAGGCTCTACCGAGCAGTACTTC. Its translation is CASSTPGGSTEQYF. V and J are TRBV5-1 and TRBJ2-7; the match to TRBD2 covers 7 bases. The germline V gene has CDR1 SGHRS and CDR2 YFSETQ. V lost 4 bases, J lost 6 bases, and 10 bases stayed unmatched. This CDR3 region has 14 residues. The complete variable domain, with remaining parts taken from reference TRBV5-1 and TRBJ2-7, reads KAGVTQTPRYLIKTRGQQVTLSCSPISGHRSVSWYQQTPGQGLQFLFEYFSETQRNKGNFPGRFSGRQFSNSRSEMNVSTLELGDSALYLCASSTPGGSTEQYFGPGTRLTVT.

V is TRBV4-3 and J is TRBJ1-2, with TRBD1 identical over 7 bases. The CDR3 spans 13 residues. V lost 3 bases and J lost 7; bases outside the gene matches: 5. Per the germline V gene, CDR1 is LGHNA and CDR2 is YSLEER. The CDR3 region has the DNA TGCGCCAGCAGCCAGACAGGGAAGCTTGGCTACACCTTC. It specifies CASSQTGKLGYTF.

The chain couples TRBV4-2 to TRBJ2-3, with 9 nucleotides matching TRBD1. Germline CDR1 reads LGHNA; CDR2 reads YNFKEQ. This CDR3 has 22 amino acids. V was clipped by 7 bases and J by 0 bases; unmatched bases: 26. The CDR3 is CASTPGTGYFGVHRTSTDTQYF. The CDR3, as DNA: TGTGCCAGCACCCCCGGGACAGGGTACTTCGGTGTCCACCGAACTAGCACAGATACGCAGTATTTT.

The chain employs TRBV28 and TRBJ1-2; D unresolved. This CDR3 comprises 14 residues. Germline V gene lookup returns CDR1 MDHEN and CDR2 SYDVKM. With 3 bases removed from V and 4 bases from J, the gap between germline ends came to 12 bases. CDR3: CASSFGGTAYGYTF. The CDR3 DNA is TGTGCCAGCAGTTTTGGAGGCACTGCCTATGGCTACACCTTC.

The genes are TRBV7-6 and TRBJ2-7, with 11 positions matching TRBD1. CDR3 length: 17 residues. Losses at the gene ends were 5 bases for V and 2 bases for J; bases not matched to a gene: 11. From germline, CDR1 is SGHVS and CDR2 FNYEAQ. The CDR3 DNA is TGTGCCAGCAGCCCAAACCCTGGGACAGGGGGTCCCTACGAGCAGTACTTC. It encodes CASSPNPGTGGPYEQYF.

The rearrangement uses TRBV25-1 and TRBJ2-7, with 8 bases that match TRBD1. This CDR3 is 14 amino acids long. From germline, CDR1 is MGHDK and CDR2 SYGVNS. V shed 5 bases, J shed 1 base, and the junction held 4 bases outside the gene matches. CDR3 sequence (DNA): TGTGCCAGCAGTCAAGGACAGGGATCCTACGAGCAGTACTTC. Protein product: CASSQGQGSYEQYF.

V and J are TRBV2 and TRBJ2-7; possibly TRBD1 for D (7 bases). The V gene lost 4 bases and the J gene lost 2 bases, with 12 bases spanning the gap. The CDR3 has 14 amino acids. Germline CDR1 and CDR2: SNHLY and FYNNEI. Here the CDR3 DNA reads TGTGCCAGCAGTGCGGCGGGGACAGCCTACGAGCAGTACTTC. It translates to CASSAAGTAYEQYF.

A word on this clone: At one boundary the junction diverges from the germline segment, which might be a read error. V usage is TRBV7-3 and J usage is TRBJ2-1, with 13 bases fitting TRBD2. The V gene's germline CDR1 is SGHTA and CDR2 FQGTGA. The length of the CDR3 is 15 residues. The DNA for the CDR3 is TGTGCCAGCAGCTTGGGACTAGCGGGGTACAGTGAGCAGTTCTTC. This translates into CASSLGLAGYSEQFF.

V gene TRBV10-1 combines with J gene TRBJ1-6; D call uncertain. The CDR3 has 13 amino acids. Trimming removed 2 bases from V and 7 bases from J, with 6 bases in between. The germline V gene encodes CDR1 WNHNN and CDR2 SYGVQD (reference sequence). This chain's CDR3 is CASSEVANSPLHF. The CDR3 region has the DNA TGCGCCAGCAGTGAGGTGGCGAATTCACCCCTCCACTTT.

This chain connects TRBV28 to TRBJ1-1; D remains unclear. CDR3 length equals 12 residues. Trimming cost V 8 bases and J 1 base, with 8 bases left between them. Per germline, CDR1 MDHEN and CDR2 SYDVKM. CDR3 region: CASVRQNTEAFF. The CDR3 DNA follows: TGTGCCAGCGTTAGGCAGAACACTGAAGCTTTCTTT.

V and J are TRBV28 and TRBJ2-7; weak D call: TRBD1 (5 bases). Germline lookup yields CDR1 MDHEN and CDR2 SYDVKM. Trimming removed 5 bases from V and 2 bases from J, with 13 bases in between. The CDR3 spans 14 residues. CDR3 in amino acids: CASSLSGLPYEQYF. CDR3 DNA sequence: TGTGCCAGCAGTCTATCAGGGCTACCCTACGAGCAGTACTTC.

CDR3 in amino acids: CASTPEGKSSGYTDTQYF. DNA for the CDR3: TGTGCCAGCACCCCCGAGGGGAAGTCTAGCGGGTACACAGATACGCAGTATTTT. V usage is TRBV6-2 or TRBV6-3 and J usage is TRBJ2-3; 8 nucleotides match TRBD2. This CDR3 spans 18 amino acids. Germline V gives CDR1 MNHEY, CDR2 SVGEGT. Trimming cost V 7 bases and J 2 bases; bases outside gene matches: 17.

This clone has only one observation. The genes are TRBV10-1 and TRBJ1-1; 7 bases are shared with TRBD1. The CDR3 contains 13 residues. V was pared by 7 bases and J by 4 bases, with 6 bases of the junction left unmatched. Germline CDR1 is WNHNN and CDR2 is SYGVQD (reference sequence). The CDR3 sequence is CASTRQGGTEAFF. The DNA of the CDR3 is TGCGCCAGCACCCGACAGGGTGGCACTGAAGCTTTCTTT.

In its sample, this clone was seen once. The rearrangement links TRBV10-3 to TRBJ2-1; 7 bases align to TRBD2. The CDR3 length is 16 residues. J gave up 3 bases and V 0 bases, and 5 bases lay outside the gene matches. Germline V gives CDR1 ENHRY, CDR2 SYGVKD. CDR3 loop: CAISESGRESYNEQFF. The CDR3 nucleotides read TGTGCCATCAGTGAGTCTGGGCGGGAGAGCTACAATGAGCAGTTCTTC.

The rearrangement links TRBV27 to TRBJ2-1; the match to TRBD1 covers 9 bases. There are 13 residues in the CDR3. Per the germline V gene, CDR1 is MNHEY and CDR2 is SMNVEV (reference sequence). J was trimmed by 9 bases and V by 7 bases; bases with no gene match: 7. The CDR3 DNA reads as TGTGCCAGCACATGGGACAGGGCCGGTGAGCAGTTCTTC. It translates to CASTWDRAGEQFF.

CDR3 amino acids: CASSRPSGGSTYNEQFF. The CDR3 DNA follows: TGTGCCAGCAGCCGGCCTAGCGGGGGGTCCACCTACAATGAGCAGTTCTTC. The V and J genes are TRBV3-1 (or the pseudogene TRBV3-2) and TRBJ2-1; 11 nucleotides agree with TRBD2. The germline gives CDR1 LGHDT, CDR2 YNNKEL (reference sequence). V lost 4 bases, J lost 2 bases, and 7 bases stayed unmatched. This CDR3 spans 17 amino acids.

This sequence joins TRBV19 and TRBJ2-3; 10 bases map to TRBD1. V was clipped by 3 bases and J by 4 bases; unmatched bases: 10. This CDR3 has 17 amino acids. In germline, CDR1 is LNHDA, CDR2 SQIVND (reference sequence). The CDR3 nucleotides are TGTGCCAGTAGTATTCCTCTGGGACAGGGGTTCCCAGATACGCAGTATTTT. This gives the protein CASSIPLGQGFPDTQYF.

This rearrangement joins TRBV2 to TRBJ2-7; 10 positions match TRBD2. CDR1 and CDR2 from the germline V gene are SNHLY and FYNNEI. J gave up 0 bases and V 8 bases, and 4 bases lay outside the gene matches. The CDR3 covers 14 residues. CDR3 nucleotides: TGTGCCAGCGTAACTAGCGGGGTCTCCTACGAGCAGTACTTC. Protein sequence: CASVTSGVSYEQYF.

CDR3 sequence (DNA): TGTGCCAGCAGCCCTCGTTCTCGACGTGGAGGAGTCCATGAGCAGTTCTTC. This gives the protein CASSPRSRRGGVHEQFF. The chain couples TRBV7-8 to TRBJ2-1, with a possible D match to TRBD2 (5 bases). The CDR3 is made up of 17 amino acids. Germline V gives CDR1 SGHVS, CDR2 FQNEAQ. Trimming stripped 5 bases from V and 8 bases from J, with 25 bases between. Combining the CDR3 with reference TRBV7-8 and TRBJ2-1 gives the whole variable domain GAGVSQSPRYKVAKRGQDVALRCDPISGHVSLFWYQQALGQGPEFLTYFQNEAQLDKSGLPSDRFFAERPEGSVSTLKIQRTQQEDSAVYLCASSPRSRRGGVHEQFFGPGTRLTVL.